The present TCR beta chain was sequenced within a study of T-cell reconstitution after alpha-beta-depleted transplantation in children. This CDR3 region has 12 residues. V lost 5 bases to trimming and J lost 9 bases, with 11 bases between them. The study's findings and limits: Most T-cell counts and diversity one year after the transplant came from T cells that were newly produced. After transplant, at about two months, alpha-beta T cells were reportedly derived from several hundred expanded graft clones. Certain patients had high TCRbeta diversity at day 60, and it came from recipient T cells and thymic progenitors that survived.

Unique molecular identifiers were incorporated during preparation of the TCRbeta library. TCRdb reprocessed the PCR reads via MiXCR and lists one record per CDR3 protein. In the table there are 120,000 to 150,000 distinct CDR3 sequences, about 9% of which are singletons. About this clonotype: Its antigen remains unidentified.

This material consisted of PBMCs, mostly from graft donor cells, taken 180 days after TCRalphabeta/CD19-depleted stem cell transplant. The TCR sequence derives from a female patient younger than 10 who had a stem cell transplant for congenital amegakaryocytic thrombocytopenia, so the T cells may come from the graft donor. V usage is TRBV12-3 or TRBV12-4 and J usage is TRBJ2-1; no clear D. Written as DNA, the CDR3 is TGTGCCAGCAGTCCGCTAGAGGCTGAGCAGTTCTTC. Translated, it gives CASSPLEAEQFF.